This TCR beta chain was recorded in a study of T cells after posttransplantation cyclophosphamide. Study-wide results and limits: Recipient CMV seropositivity and CMV reactivation strongly tracked TRB clonality.

The naive gate required viable CD3+CD4+ or CD3+CD8+ cells with CCR7+CD45RA+CD45RO-CD95-CD27+CD28+ phenotype. TCRdb's copy holds only in-frame clones and misses some; the assay was immunoSEQ multiplex PCR. This repertoire shows fewer than 40,000 clones, around nine tenths found once; its top ten account for 0.2% to 0.3%. The V gene's germline CDR1 is SGHTA and CDR2 FQGTGA. CDR3 length: 16 residues. V was clipped by 4 bases and J by 6 bases; unmatched bases: 9. Regarding this clone: The antigen remains undetermined.

Specimen: naive CD4+ T cells sorted from PBMCs. This chain links TRBV7-3 with TRBJ1-2; 12 nucleotides align to TRBD1. The TCR was taken from a woman in her sixties in good health, CMV-negative, and a related stem cell transplant donor. The CDR3 loop is CASSSTGTGGRDGYTF. CDR3 DNA: TGTGCCAGCAGCTCCACCGGGACAGGGGGCAGAGATGGCTACACCTTC.